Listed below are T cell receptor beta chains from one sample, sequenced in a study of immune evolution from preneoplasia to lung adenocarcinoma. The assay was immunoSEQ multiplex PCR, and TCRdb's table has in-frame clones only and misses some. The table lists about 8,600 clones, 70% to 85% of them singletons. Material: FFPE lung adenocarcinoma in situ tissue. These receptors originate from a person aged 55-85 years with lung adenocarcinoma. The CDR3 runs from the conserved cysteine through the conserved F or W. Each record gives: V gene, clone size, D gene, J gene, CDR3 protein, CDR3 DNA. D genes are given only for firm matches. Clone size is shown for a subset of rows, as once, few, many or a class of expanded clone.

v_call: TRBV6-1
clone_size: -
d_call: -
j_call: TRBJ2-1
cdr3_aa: CASSRTEVNEQFF
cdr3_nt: TGTGCCAGCAGCCGGACAGAGGTAAATGAGCAGTTCTTC

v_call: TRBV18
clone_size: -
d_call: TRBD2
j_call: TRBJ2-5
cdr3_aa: CASSLTSGQETQYF
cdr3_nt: TGTGCCAGCTCACTGACTAGCGGGCAAGAGACCCAGTACTTC

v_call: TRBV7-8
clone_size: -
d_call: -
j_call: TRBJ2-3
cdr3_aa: CASSLRDSTDTQYF
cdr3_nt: TGTGCCAGCAGCTTACGCGACAGCACAGATACGCAGTATTTT

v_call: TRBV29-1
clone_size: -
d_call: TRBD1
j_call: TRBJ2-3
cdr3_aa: CSVAPRTGSDTQYF
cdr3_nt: TGCAGCGTCGCGCCTCGGACAGGGTCAGATACGCAGTATTTT

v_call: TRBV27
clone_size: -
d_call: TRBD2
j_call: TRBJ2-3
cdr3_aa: CASSRLAGGVDTQYF
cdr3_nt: TGTGCCAGCAGTCGACTAGCGGGGGGTGTAGATACGCAGTATTTT

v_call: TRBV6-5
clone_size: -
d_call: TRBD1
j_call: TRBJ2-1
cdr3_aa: CASSSRDRGDEQFF
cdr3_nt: TGTGCCAGCAGTTCCCGGGACAGGGGAGATGAGCAGTTCTTC

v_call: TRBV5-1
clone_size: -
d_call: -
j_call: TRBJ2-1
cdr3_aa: CASSLAYNEQFF
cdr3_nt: TGCGCCAGCAGCTTAGCCTACAATGAGCAGTTCTTC

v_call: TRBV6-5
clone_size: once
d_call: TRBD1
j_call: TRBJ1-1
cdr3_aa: CASSYTTGEDTEAFF
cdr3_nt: TGTGCCAGCAGTTACACAACAGGGGAGGACACTGAAGCTTTCTTT

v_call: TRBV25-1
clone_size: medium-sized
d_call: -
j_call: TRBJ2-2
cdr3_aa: CASSTLRDQNTGELFF
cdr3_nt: TGTGCCAGCAGTACTCTCAGGGATCAGAACACCGGGGAGCTGTTTTTT

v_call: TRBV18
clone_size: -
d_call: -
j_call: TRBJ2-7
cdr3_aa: CASSPSTSGVHEQYF
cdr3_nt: TGTGCCAGCTCACCTTCCACGTCGGGGGTCCACGAGCAGTACTTC

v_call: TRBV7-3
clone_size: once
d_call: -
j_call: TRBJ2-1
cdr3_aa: CASSPGAGSYNEQFF
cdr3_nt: TGTGCCAGCAGCCCGGGGGCGGGCTCCTACAATGAGCAGTTCTTC

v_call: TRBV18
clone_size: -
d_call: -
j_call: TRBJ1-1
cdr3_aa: CASSPPNWGEAEAFF
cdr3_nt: TGTGCCAGCTCACCCCCCAACTGGGGGGAGGCTGAAGCTTTCTTT

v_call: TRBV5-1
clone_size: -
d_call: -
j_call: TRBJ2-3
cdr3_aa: CASSPHRGEGADTQYF
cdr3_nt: TGCGCCAGCAGCCCCCATCGGGGAGAAGGGGCAGATACGCAGTATTTT

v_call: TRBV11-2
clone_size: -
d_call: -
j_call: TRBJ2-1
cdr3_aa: CASSGGTFYNEQFF
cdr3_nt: TGTGCCAGCAGCGGGGGGACTTTTTACAATGAGCAGTTCTTC

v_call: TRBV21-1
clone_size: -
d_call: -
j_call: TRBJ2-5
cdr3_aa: CASSNYRKDRVGPETQYF
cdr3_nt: TGTGCCAGCAGCAATTATCGCAAGGACAGGGTCGGCCCAGAGACCCAGTACTTC

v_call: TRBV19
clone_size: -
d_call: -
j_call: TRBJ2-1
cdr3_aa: CASSIPGGTNEQFF
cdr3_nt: TGTGCCAGTAGTATCCCTGGCGGGACGAATGAGCAGTTCTTC

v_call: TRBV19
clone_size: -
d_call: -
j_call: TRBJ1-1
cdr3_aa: CASSIEGIGTEAFF
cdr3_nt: TGTGCCAGTAGTATAGAGGGGATTGGTACTGAAGCTTTCTTT

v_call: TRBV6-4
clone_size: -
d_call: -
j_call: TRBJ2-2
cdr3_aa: CASSPGTDTGELFF
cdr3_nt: TGTGCCAGCAGCCCAGGCACCGACACCGGGGAGCTGTTTTTT

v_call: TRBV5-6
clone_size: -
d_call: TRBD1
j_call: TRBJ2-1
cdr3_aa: CASSIDRVEQFF
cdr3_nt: TGTGCCAGCAGCATAGACAGGGTTGAGCAGTTCTTC

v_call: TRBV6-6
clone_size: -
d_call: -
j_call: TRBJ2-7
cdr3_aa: CASSPGGKYEQYF
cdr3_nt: TGTGCCAGCAGTCCAGGCGGCAAGTACGAGCAGTACTTC

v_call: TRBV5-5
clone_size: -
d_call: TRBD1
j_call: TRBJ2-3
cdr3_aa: CASSSHPTGSTDTQYF
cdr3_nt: TGTGCCAGCAGCTCCCACCCGACAGGGTCCACAGATACGCAGTATTTT

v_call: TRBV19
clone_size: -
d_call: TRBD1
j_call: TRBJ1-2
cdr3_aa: CASTARTGGNRYGYTF
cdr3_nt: TGTGCCAGCACGGCCCGGACAGGGGGCAATCGGTATGGCTACACCTTC

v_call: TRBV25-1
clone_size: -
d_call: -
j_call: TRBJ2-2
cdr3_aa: CASSELFVGFNTGELFF
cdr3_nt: TGTGCCAGCAGTGAATTATTTGTAGGGTTTAACACCGGGGAGCTGTTTTTT

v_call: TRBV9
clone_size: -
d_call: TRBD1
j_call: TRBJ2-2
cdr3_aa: CASSSTGGGTGELFF
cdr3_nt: TGTGCCAGCAGCAGTACAGGGGGAGGTACCGGGGAGCTGTTTTTT

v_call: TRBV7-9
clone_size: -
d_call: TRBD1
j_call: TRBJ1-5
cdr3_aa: CASSHDPGGYQPQHF
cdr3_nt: TGTGCCAGCAGCCACGACCCAGGGGGCTATCAGCCCCAGCATTTT

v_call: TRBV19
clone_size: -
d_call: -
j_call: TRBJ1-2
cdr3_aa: CASRQGKGYTF
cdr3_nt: TGTGCCAGTAGACAGGGCAAGGGCTACACCTTC

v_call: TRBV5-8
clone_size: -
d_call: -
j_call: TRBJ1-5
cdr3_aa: CASTPMEQFYSNQPQHF
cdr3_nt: TGTGCCAGCACACCCATGGAGCAGTTTTATAGCAATCAGCCCCAGCATTTT

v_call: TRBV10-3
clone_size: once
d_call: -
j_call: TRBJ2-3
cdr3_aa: CAISDADTQYF
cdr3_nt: TGTGCCATCAGTGACGCAGATACGCAGTATTTT

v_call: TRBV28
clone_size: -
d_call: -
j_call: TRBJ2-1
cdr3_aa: CASSLGQLMDEQFF
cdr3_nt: TGTGCCAGCAGTTTAGGCCAACTAATGGATGAGCAGTTCTTC

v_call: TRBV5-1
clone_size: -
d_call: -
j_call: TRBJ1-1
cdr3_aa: CASTTSGPMNTEAFF
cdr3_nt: TGCGCCAGCACCACCTCGGGTCCTATGAACACTGAAGCTTTCTTT

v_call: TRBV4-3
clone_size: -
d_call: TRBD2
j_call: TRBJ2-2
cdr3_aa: CASSFPPAGVNTGELFF
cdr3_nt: TGCGCCAGCAGCTTTCCCCCCGCGGGGGTGAACACCGGGGAGCTGTTTTTT

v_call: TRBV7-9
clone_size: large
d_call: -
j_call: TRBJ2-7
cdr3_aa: CASSSTDGRSYEQYF
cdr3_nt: TGTGCCAGCAGCTCGACGGACGGGCGATCCTACGAGCAGTACTTC

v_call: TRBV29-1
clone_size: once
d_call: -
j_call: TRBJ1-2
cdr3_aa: CSGLAIANYGYTF
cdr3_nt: TGCAGCGGCCTGGCCATAGCTAACTATGGCTACACCTTC

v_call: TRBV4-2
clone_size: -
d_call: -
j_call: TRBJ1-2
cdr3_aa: CASSQDLALNYGYTF
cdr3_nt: TGTGCCAGCAGCCAAGACTTGGCCTTAAACTATGGCTACACCTTC

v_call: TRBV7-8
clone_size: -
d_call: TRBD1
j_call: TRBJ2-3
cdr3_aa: CASSFTGVLSLSSTDTQYF
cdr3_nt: TGTGCCAGCAGCTTTACAGGGGTGCTATCCCTTTCTAGCACAGATACGCAGTATTTT

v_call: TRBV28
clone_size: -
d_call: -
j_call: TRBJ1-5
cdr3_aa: CASSLTGTGNQPQHF
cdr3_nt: TGTGCCAGCAGTTTGACTGGGACGGGGAACCAGCCCCAGCATTTT

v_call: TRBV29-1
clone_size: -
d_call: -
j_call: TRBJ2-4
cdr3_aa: CSVVNQGPEKNIQYF
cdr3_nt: TGCAGCGTTGTCAATCAGGGGCCGGAAAAAAACATTCAGTACTTC

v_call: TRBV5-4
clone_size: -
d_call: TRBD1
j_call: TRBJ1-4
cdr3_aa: CASSSSGTATNEKLFF
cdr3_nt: TGTGCCAGCAGCTCCTCCGGGACAGCAACTAATGAAAAACTGTTTTTT

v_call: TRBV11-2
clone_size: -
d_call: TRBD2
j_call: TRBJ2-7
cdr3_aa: CASSLDGRESEYF
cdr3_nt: TGTGCCAGCAGCTTAGATGGGCGGGAGTCTGAGTACTTC

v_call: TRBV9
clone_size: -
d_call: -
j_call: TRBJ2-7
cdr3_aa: CASSPRDLPIYEQYF
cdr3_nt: TGTGCCAGCAGCCCCCGGGACTTACCCATCTACGAGCAGTACTTC